The sequence of this TCR beta chain was determined in a study of blood T cell repertoires in COVID-19. About the research overall: Samples taken during acute and convalescent COVID-19 were collected in the United States, Italy and Spain. PBMCs, B-cell-depleted T cells, or T cells were the source of the cDNA or gDNA that made up the material.

V lost 5 bases and J lost 1, with 12 bases in between. The germline CDR1 and CDR2 sequences are KGHSH and LQKENI. The CDR3 has 15 amino acids. This clone was seen a single time. As handled by the study authors: Reference gene primer amplification yielded estimated nucleated cell counts. Sequencing used immunoSEQ multiplex PCR; TCRdb keeps in-frame clones, though not all of them. D and trimming were read from the DNA, whereas the V and J calls and clone size are those reported in that table. The sample yields around 260,000 clones, about nine tenths seen once. J is TRBJ1-5 and V is TRBV18, with unresolved D. The sequencing sample was made of peripheral blood. This sequence originates from a man aged 55 to 70 who had recovered from COVID-19. The CDR3 sequence: CASSFDKTSNQPQHF. DNA for the CDR3: TGTGCCAGCTCATTCGACAAGACGAGCAATCAGCCCCAGCATTTT.